A single sample gave rise to the 14 T cell receptor beta chains below, sequenced in a study of pediatric ulcerative colitis. TCRdb's copy holds only in-frame clones and misses some; the assay was immunoSEQ multiplex PCR. Counted here are about 60,000 clones, about 89% occurring once; the ten biggest clones make up about 1.5%. Sample: blood. Source of these receptors: a boy between 10 and 17 years old who was a control in a study of pediatric ulcerative colitis.

This clone was counted once. This chain uses TRBV28 with TRBJ2-7, with TRBD2 identical over 7 bases. V lost 2 bases, J lost 1 base, and 5 bases stayed unmatched. The length of the CDR3 is 15 residues. CDR1 and CDR2 (germline): MDHEN, SYDVKM. CDR3 region: CASSLRGGGSYEQYF. CDR3 nucleotides: TGTGCCAGCAGTTTAAGGGGCGGGGGTTCCTACGAGCAGTACTTC.

The CDR3 loop reads CASSRTSGANVLTF. CDR3 bases: TGCGCCAGCAGCCGTACATCGGGGGCCAACGTCCTGACTTTC. This rearrangement joins TRBV5-1 to TRBJ2-6, with D uncertain. Germline V lookup: CDR1 SGHRS, CDR2 YFSETQ. The CDR3 runs to 14 residues. The V end was cut by 4 bases, the J end by 4 bases, with 9 bases between.

The J gene is TRBJ2-1, the V gene TRBV19, with 12 positions matching TRBD2. Germline V lookup: CDR1 LNHDA, CDR2 SQIVND (reference sequence). CDR3 length: 14 amino acids. V lost 5 bases and J lost 8; bases outside the gene matches: 4. CDR3 in amino acids: CASSVTSGSDEQFF. In DNA, the CDR3 is TGTGCCAGTAGTGTGACTAGCGGGAGCGATGAGCAGTTCTTC.

This chain links TRBV7-6 with TRBJ2-1; D unclear. V lost 1 base to trimming and J lost 6 bases, with 7 bases between them. The CDR3 runs 13 residues. Germline values: CDR1 SGHVS, CDR2 FNYEAQ. The CDR3 sequence: CASSLVMSNEQFF. In nucleotides, the CDR3 is TGTGCCAGCAGCTTAGTCATGAGCAATGAGCAGTTCTTC.

The rearrangement uses TRBV5-1 and TRBJ1-1; 7 nucleotides match TRBD1. Germline trimming cut 3 bases from V and 9 bases from J; bases unmatched to any gene: 8. The germline CDR1 and CDR2 sequences are SGHRS and YFSETQ. The CDR3 extends over 13 amino acids. CDR3 DNA sequence: TGCGCCAGCAGCTCAGGTTCAGGGGGGCAAGCTTTCTTT. Residues: CASSSGSGGQAFF.

This clone was detected only a few times. The junction does not match germline at one end; this may be a read error. The rearrangement uses TRBV6-4 and TRBJ2-7; D gene unclear. CDR1 is MRHNA and CDR2 is SNTAGT in the germline V gene. The CDR3 contains 19 residues. Written as DNA, the CDR3 is TGTGCCAGCGGTGAGAGCCGCGGTAGGGCGTTTAAGAGCTCCTACGAGCAGTACTTC. This translates into CASGESRGRAFKSSYEQYF.

This CDR3 is CASSINRVANYGYTF. CDR3 DNA sequence: TGTGCCAGTAGTATCAACAGGGTAGCCAACTATGGCTACACCTTC. The rearrangement joins TRBV19 to TRBJ1-2; the D gene is possibly TRBD1 (6 bases). CDR3 length equals 15 residues. Looked up from germline, CDR1 is LNHDA and CDR2 is SQIVND (reference sequence). Trimming cost V 3 bases and J 2 bases, with 13 bases left between them.

This chain joins TRBV18 and TRBJ1-5, with 8 bases fitting TRBD1. With V trimmed by 2 bases and J by 1 base, 4 bases remained unmatched. CDR1 is KGHSH, CDR2 LQKENI, per germline. The CDR3 covers 16 residues. The chain's CDR3 is CASSPARGPSNQPQHF. The CDR3 nucleotides read TGTGCCAGCTCACCAGCCAGGGGGCCCAGCAATCAGCCCCAGCATTTT.

This clone was counted between two and nine times. This chain connects TRBV28 to TRBJ2-7, with 7 bases lining up with TRBD1. The CDR3 loop spans 17 amino acids. Germline V lookup: CDR1 MDHEN, CDR2 SYDVKM. The V and J ends lost 1 base and 4 bases, in that order; junction bases with no gene match: 13. The CDR3 reads CASSLSPNRGPAYEQYF. The CDR3, as DNA: TGTGCCAGCAGTTTATCCCCAAACAGGGGCCCTGCATACGAGCAGTACTTC. The full variable domain, completed using reference TRBV28 and TRBJ2-7, is DVKVTQSSRYLVKRTGEKVFLECVQDMDHENMFWYRQDPGLGLRLIYFSYDVKMKEKGDIPEGYSVSREKKERFSLILESASTNQTSMYLCASSLSPNRGPAYEQYFGPGTRLTVT.

The CDR3 bases are TGTGCCAGCAGCGAACAGGCAGGTTTTGGGGATGTGAACACTGAAGCTTTCTTT. Its translation: CASSEQAGFGDVNTEAFF. The chain is built from TRBV6-4 and TRBJ1-1; D is perhaps TRBD1 (5 bases). The V gene lost 6 bases and the J gene lost 0 bases, with 23 bases spanning the gap. Looked up from germline, CDR1 is MRHNA and CDR2 is SNTAGT. The CDR3 loop spans 18 amino acids.

The rearrangement uses TRBV15 and TRBJ2-1; the match to TRBD2 covers 10 bases. This CDR3 spans 15 amino acids. Germline assignment: CDR1 LNHNV and CDR2 YYDKDF (reference sequence). The V segment lost 8 bases and the J segment 8 bases; nucleotides outside the gene matches: 12. CDR3 bases: TGTGCCACCGGGTCTGGAGCGGGAGGGCCGGATGAGCAGTTCTTC. Residues: CATGSGAGGPDEQFF.

This clone was seen a handful of times. This rearrangement joins TRBV5-1 to TRBJ1-5; TRBD1 matches 10 bases. This CDR3 region has 15 residues. J was trimmed by 2 bases and V by 4 bases; bases with no gene match: 3. The germline gives CDR1 SGHRS, CDR2 YFSETQ. CDR3 DNA: TGCGCCAGCAGCCTAGGACAGGGGGGCAATCAGCCCCAGCATTTT. Protein: CASSLGQGGNQPQHF.

V gene TRBV20-1 combines with J gene TRBJ1-1; tentatively, D is TRBD1 (5 bases). The CDR3 extends over 11 amino acids. Deletions cut 3 bases from V and 10 bases from J, with 12 bases between. The germline CDR1 and CDR2 sequences are DFQATT and SNEGSKA (reference sequence). CDR3 sequence: CSASSGDGAFF. DNA for the CDR3: TGCAGTGCTAGTTCGGGGGACGGAGCTTTCTTT.

This sequence joins TRBV28 and TRBJ2-7; D might be TRBD1 or TRBD2, each matching 5 bases. V gave up 6 bases and J gave up 4 bases, with 19 bases separating them. The CDR3 is made up of 15 amino acids. The germline V gene has CDR1 MDHEN and CDR2 SYDVKM. CDR3 nucleotide sequence: TGTGCCAGCAGGGAGCTCGGGGCGAATAGATACGAGCAGTACTTC. Its protein is CASRELGANRYEQYF.